A single sample is the source of the 19 T cell receptor beta chains below, sequenced in a study of blood T cell repertoires in COVID-19. Assay used: immunoSEQ multiplex PCR; TCRdb lists only in-frame clones, some missing. Found here are under 200,000 clones, roughly 89% of them singletons; the top ten hold about a tenth. The sample comprised peripheral blood. The source of these receptors is a woman in her 70s with COVID-19, enrolled during active disease.

This clone was seen just once. The rearrangement links TRBV29-1 to TRBJ2-5, with TRBD1 matching over 10 bases. CDR1 is SQVTM, CDR2 ANQGSEA, per germline. CDR3 length equals 14 residues. After removal of 7 bases from V and 5 bases from J, the junction contained 10 bases not matched to a gene. CDR3 nucleotide sequence: TGCAGCGCGTCCCGGGACAGGGGTGACGAGACCCAGTACTTC. Translating it yields CSASRDRGDETQYF.

The rearrangement links TRBV28 to TRBJ2-6; maybe TRBD1 (6 bases). This CDR3 contains 14 residues. Trimming left V 7 bases short and J 2 bases short, with 9 bases between. CDR1 and CDR2 (germline): MDHEN, SYDVKM. The CDR3, as DNA: TGTGCCAGCACCAGGGGAGCTGGGGCCAACGTCCTGACTTTC. Its translation: CASTRGAGANVLTF.

The chain joins TRBV30 to TRBJ2-3, with TRBD2 matching over 7 bases. V was clipped by 2 bases and J by 2 bases; unmatched bases: 4. Germline loops: CDR1 GTSNPN, CDR2 SVGIG (reference sequence). The length of the CDR3 is 14 residues. This CDR3 is CAWSREDPTDTQYF. CDR3 in DNA: TGTGCCTGGAGTCGGGAGGACCCCACAGATACGCAGTATTTT.

CDR3 sequence: CASSQNDRANTGELFF. In nucleotides, the CDR3 is TGCGCCAGCAGTCAAAACGACAGGGCCAACACCGGGGAGCTGTTTTTT. The chain is built from TRBV23-1 and TRBJ2-2; 7 bases are a match to TRBD1. TRBV23-1 is sorted into the ORF group, with uncertain function. This CDR3 has 16 amino acids. Trimming took 2 bases from V and 2 from J; bases not matched to a gene: 5.

V usage is TRBV11-3 and J usage is TRBJ2-3; D might be TRBD1 (6 bases). The V end lost 5 bases, the J end lost 1 base, and 10 bases lay between the germline ends. The CDR3 contains 14 residues. Germline V lookup: CDR1 SGHNT, CDR2 YENEEA. CDR3 region: CASSAGARTDTQYF. CDR3 DNA: TGTGCCAGCAGCGCAGGGGCCCGCACAGATACGCAGTATTTT.

V and J are TRBV6-5 and TRBJ2-2; TRBD1 matches 7 bases. The ends lost 2 bases at V and 4 bases at J; junction bases unmatched: 4. Per germline, CDR1 MNHEY and CDR2 SVGAGI. The CDR3 extends over 15 amino acids. Here the CDR3 DNA reads TGTGCCAGCAGTTACAGGGGGCCAGGCACCGGGGAGCTGTTTTTT. Encoded protein: CASSYRGPGTGELFF.

V usage is TRBV2 and J usage is TRBJ2-7; 7 bases agree with TRBD1. Germline CDR1 is SNHLY and CDR2 is FYNNEI. Trimming took 4 bases from V and 4 from J; bases not matched to a gene: 7. CDR3 length: 14 residues. The chain's CDR3 is CASSGGTVRYEQYF. The DNA for the CDR3 is TGTGCCAGCAGTGGGGGGACAGTCCGATACGAGCAGTACTTC.

The chain employs TRBV5-1 and TRBJ2-1, with 9 bases identical to TRBD2. V was pared by 4 bases and J by 4 bases, with 9 bases of the junction left unmatched. The CDR3 runs to 16 residues. Germline CDR1 reads SGHRS; CDR2 reads YFSETQ. Here the CDR3 reads CASSTGGGGDYNEQFF. The CDR3 DNA is TGCGCCAGCAGCACCGGTGGCGGGGGGGATTACAATGAGCAGTTCTTC. The entire variable domain, with the rest obtained from reference TRBV5-1 and TRBJ2-1, is as follows: KAGVTQTPRYLIKTRGQQVTLSCSPISGHRSVSWYQQTPGQGLQFLFEYFSETQRNKGNFPGRFSGRQFSNSRSEMNVSTLELGDSALYLCASSTGGGGDYNEQFFGPGTRLTVL.

The count of this clone is one. V usage is TRBV11-2 and J usage is TRBJ1-4; D possibly corresponds to TRBD1 (5 bases). V lost 7 bases, J lost 2 bases, and 14 bases lay in between. The germline V gene has CDR1 SGHAT and CDR2 FQNNGV. CDR3 length: 15 residues. CDR3 loop: CASNPNGGTNEKLFF. CDR3 nucleotide sequence: TGTGCCAGCAACCCTAATGGGGGGACTAATGAAAAACTGTTTTTT.

J is TRBJ2-7 and V is TRBV28; no firm D call. CDR3 size: 15 residues. Germline V gene data show CDR1 as MDHEN and CDR2 as SYDVKM. Trimming took 1 base from V and 2 from J, leaving 12 bases between them. This chain's CDR3 is CASSLLKYSPYEQYF. CDR3 nucleotide sequence: TGTGCCAGCAGTTTATTAAAGTACAGTCCCTACGAGCAGTACTTC.

The V and J genes are TRBV6-1 and TRBJ2-5, with TRBD2 matching over 10 bases. Per germline, CDR1 MNHNS and CDR2 SASEGT. Unmatched junction bases numbered 7, after V lost 2 bases and J lost 4 bases. The CDR3 runs 16 residues. This CDR3 reads CASSEMVAGGLETQYF. CDR3 nucleotides: TGTGCCAGCAGTGAAATGGTAGCGGGGGGCTTAGAGACCCAGTACTTC.

The rearrangement joins TRBV5-5 to TRBJ1-1, with 7 bases fitting TRBD1. The CDR3 totals 14 residues. Germline V gene lookup returns CDR1 SGHKS and CDR2 YYEKEE (reference sequence). V shed 1 base, J shed 3 bases, and the junction held 3 bases outside the gene matches. This chain's CDR3 is CASSLRGQDTEAFF. CDR3 DNA: TGTGCCAGCAGCTTGAGGGGGCAGGACACTGAAGCTTTCTTT.

The chain has TRBV6-4 and TRBJ2-1; TRBD1 matches 8 bases. This CDR3 has 13 residues. Germline CDR1 and CDR2: MRHNA and SNTAGT. Trimming at V came to 6 bases and at J to 9 bases, leaving 7 bases not matched to a gene. The CDR3 spells CASSPGTGLEQFF. The CDR3 DNA sequence: TGTGCCAGCAGCCCTGGGACAGGTCTTGAGCAGTTCTTC.

The chain is built from TRBV29-1 and TRBJ2-2; TRBD2 matches 10 bases. The V gene's germline CDR1 is SQVTM and CDR2 ANQGSEA. The CDR3 runs 14 residues. Trimming removed 7 bases from V and 4 bases from J; junction bases left unmatched: 6. In DNA form, the CDR3 reads TGCAGCGGTGGGACTAGCGCATCCACCGGGGAGCTGTTTTTT. This sequence encodes CSGGTSASTGELFF.

Of note for this clone: This sample also contains other DNA sequences that code for the same CDR3. The V call is TRBV18, the J call TRBJ1-1; no firm D call. Trimming removed 1 base at V and 1 base at J, with 4 bases between. Germline assignment: CDR1 KGHSH and CDR2 LQKENI. The CDR3 spans 13 residues. The DNA of the CDR3 is TGTGCCAGCTCACCACGGGCGAACACTGAAGCTTTCTTT. As protein: CASSPRANTEAFF.

The chain uses TRBV2 and TRBJ2-7; D is perhaps TRBD1 (8 bases). V lost 6 bases and J lost 2, with 14 bases in between. Germline V gene data show CDR1 as SNHLY and CDR2 as FYNNEI. CDR3 length: 14 amino acids. CDR3 in amino acids: CASRGGTGTYEQYF. The CDR3 DNA is TGTGCCAGCAGGGGGGGGACAGGAACCTACGAGCAGTACTTC.

The genes are TRBV18 and TRBJ2-7; TRBD1 is a possible D gene (6 bases). The germline V gene has CDR1 KGHSH and CDR2 LQKENI. Trimming pared 8 bases from V and 1 base from J, leaving 15 bases between. This CDR3 has 14 amino acids. CDR3 in amino acids: CASAGAVESYEQYF. The CDR3 DNA reads TGTGCCAGCGCAGGGGCGGTGGAGTCCTACGAGCAGTACTTC. The variable domain in full, with the rest retrieved from reference TRBV18 and TRBJ2-7, is NAGVMQNPRHLVRRRGQEARLRCSPMKGHSHVYWYRQLPEEGLKFMVYLQKENIIDESGMPKERFSAEFPKEGPSILRIQQVVRGDSAAYFCASAGAVESYEQYFGPGTRLTVT.

The chain employs TRBV27 and TRBJ2-7; TRBD1 aligns across 9 bases. Germline V lookup: CDR1 MNHEY, CDR2 SMNVEV (reference sequence). The CDR3 extends over 17 amino acids. Unmatched junction bases numbered 12, after V lost 6 bases and J lost 0 bases. As DNA, the CDR3 is TGTGCCAGCAGCAAACAGCCCGGGACAGGGTACTCCTACGAGCAGTACTTC. Protein sequence: CASSKQPGTGYSYEQYF.

The chain recombines TRBV6-6 with TRBJ2-5, with 9 bases aligning to TRBD1. Germline-derived CDR1 and CDR2 are MNHNY and SVGAGI (reference sequence). V was clipped by 6 bases and J by 5 bases; unmatched bases: 10. The CDR3 has 15 residues. The CDR3 sequence: CASSRQGEASETQYF. The CDR3 region has the DNA TGTGCCAGCAGCCGACAGGGGGAGGCTAGCGAGACCCAGTACTTC.